These T cell receptor beta chains were read from a single sample in a study of cytomegalovirus exposure and HLA in healthy donors. Produced via immunoSEQ multiplex PCR; TCRdb's table is partial and in-frame only. Counted here are just under 150,000 clones, 75% to 90% occurring once; the ten biggest clones make up roughly 2.9%. What was sequenced was PBMCs. The source is a woman in her twenties or thirties in good health and CMV-seronegative. CDR3s include the opening cysteine and the closing phenylalanine or tryptophan. Clone size is given for some rows only: seen once, a few or many times, or a class if the clone is expanded.

v_gene	j_gene	abundance	CDR3aa
TRBV5-1	.	.	CASSSTGGEQYF
TRBV2	TRBJ2-4	.	CASSEGALRTKNIQYF
TRBV11-2	TRBJ2-5	.	CASSPDRLAGRIWETQYF
TRBV5-1	TRBJ1-1	few	CASSPEWTGGGEAFF
TRBV4-3	TRBJ2-7	few	CASSQVPIRDSFYEQYF
TRBV9	TRBJ2-1	.	CASSPREGGSYNEQFF
TRBV27	TRBJ2-3	.	CASSYSGKGTDTQYF
TRBV19	TRBJ1-2	.	CASIGSSAGGYTF
TRBV7-9	TRBJ2-1	.	CASSPWSGGYNEQFF
TRBV10-3	TRBJ2-3	.	CAISLTWDTVSDTQYF
TRBV18	TRBJ2-5	.	CASSPRPQGSPDF
TRBV11-2	TRBJ1-1	.	CASSRGQNTEAFF
TRBV6-5	TRBJ1-2	.	CASRTSGTGFYGYTF
TRBV20-1	TRBJ1-2	.	CSARDFGGYTF
TRBV10-3	TRBJ2-1	.	CAISEGQGSYNEQFF
TRBV5-1	TRBJ1-1	.	CASSLRGGTEAFF
TRBV9	TRBJ2-3	.	CASSDEAGGNTDTQYF
TRBV9	TRBJ2-3	once	CASSVASSSGFRDTQYF
TRBV19	TRBJ2-1	.	CASSMDYYNEQFF
TRBV27	TRBJ1-6	.	CASSLDSPRLYNSPLHF
TRBV19	TRBJ2-3	.	CASSETSGVDTQYF
TRBV6-5	TRBJ2-3	few	CASTPQGADTQYF
TRBV5-1	TRBJ2-5	.	CASSSRLQGRIQETQYF
TRBV11-3	TRBJ2-1	.	CASSLDSGTPSYNEQFF
TRBV6-1	TRBJ2-1	.	CASRSRTLGGNEQFF
TRBV5-6	TRBJ1-3	.	CASSRQGLTRNTIYF
TRBV11-2	TRBJ1-1	.	CASSSRGGEAFF
TRBV19	TRBJ1-3	.	CASSFTRPSSGNTIYF
TRBV11-3	TRBJ2-2	.	CASSFETSGRPGELFF
TRBV4-1	TRBJ1-4	few	CASSQRAQGKREKLFF
TRBV4-1	TRBJ1-4	.	CASSQEGPLGEKLFF
TRBV11-2	TRBJ2-1	.	CASSQHGLAGGSEQFF
TRBV7-2	TRBJ1-3	.	CASSLGGSGNTIYF
TRBV28	TRBJ2-7	.	CASSLTLGQGSYEQYF
TRBV7-9	TRBJ1-3	once	CASSFWTGLFSGNTIYF
TRBV30	TRBJ1-3	.	CAGGWGAGNTIYF
TRBV27	TRBJ2-3	.	CASSSERGGGTDTQYF
TRBV7-8	TRBJ1-5	.	CASSLATAHNQPQHF
TRBV30	TRBJ1-1	once	CAWNSGPRDTEAFF
TRBV2	TRBJ2-1	.	CASSERPAGLAGGDEQFF
TRBV7-9	TRBJ1-2	.	CASSQTPGLNYGYTF
TRBV19	TRBJ2-2	.	CASSIKGRATGELFF
TRBV5-6	TRBJ2-1	.	CASSSPGLARNEQFF
TRBV5-1	TRBJ1-1	few	CASSEDIFSTEAFF
TRBV5-1	TRBJ1-5	.	CASSEESSNQPQHF
TRBV10-3	TRBJ1-6	.	CAIGREATNSPLHF
TRBV9	TRBJ2-3	.	CASSTGSFTDTQYF
TRBV6-5	TRBJ1-2	.	CASVSSGGVGYTF
TRBV9	TRBJ2-2	.	CASSVGLAGGTGELFF
TRBV11-2	TRBJ1-6	.	CASSSYRGGGSPLHF